The 23 T cell receptor beta chains below were found in one sample sequenced in a study of post-analysis software for immune sequencing data. The study, taken as a whole, reports: Among five TRBV segments more frequent in patients than controls were TRBV5-6, TRBV5-1 and TRBV20-1.

Unique-molecular-identifier-tagged TCR beta cDNA libraries were used. TCRdb recomputed calls from the PCR reads with MiXCR, one row per CDR3 protein. This table holds fewer than 850,000 distinct CDR3 sequences, roughly 27% found once. These TCRs' antigens remain unknown. Sequenced sample: blood. Receptors were obtained from a girl between 10 and 17 years old with multiple sclerosis.

This clonotype has just a few counts. In DNA, the CDR3 is TGTGCCAGCAGCTTGAGCAGGACGAGAGGCTACACCTTC. As protein: CASSLSRTRGYTF. The chain couples TRBV5-6 to TRBJ1-2; D remains unclear. Trimming cost V 1 base and J 8 bases, with 12 bases left between them. CDR1 and CDR2 from the germline V gene are SGHDT and YYEEEE. There are 13 residues in the CDR3.

V and J are TRBV20-1 and TRBJ2-1; a weak D match, TRBD1 (6 bases). From germline, CDR1 is DFQATT and CDR2 SNEGSKA (reference sequence). The CDR3 covers 14 residues. V was clipped by 2 bases and J by 7 bases, with 15 bases between them. In nucleotides, the CDR3 is TGCAGTGCTAGATCCTATATAGGGGGTAATGAGCAGTTCTTC. Encoded protein: CSARSYIGGNEQFF.

This clonotype showed up just a few times. V gene TRBV7-2 combines with J gene TRBJ2-3; 8 bases agree with TRBD2. The CDR3 totals 16 residues. J gave up 2 bases and V 5 bases, and 9 bases lay outside the gene matches. Germline V gene sequence: CDR1 SGHTA, CDR2 FQGNSA. CDR3 amino acids: CASSIIPGLVTDTQYF. The DNA for the CDR3 is TGTGCCAGCAGCATCATACCGGGACTAGTCACAGATACGCAGTATTTT.

The chain employs TRBV7-9 and TRBJ2-5; TRBD2 matches 11 bases. V shed 7 bases, J shed 0 bases, and the junction held 10 bases outside the gene matches. CDR1 and CDR2 (germline): SEHNR, FQNEAQ (reference sequence). The CDR3 consists of 17 residues. The chain's CDR3 is CASTWGTSGMYQETQYF. CDR3 in DNA: TGTGCCAGCACCTGGGGGACTAGCGGAATGTACCAAGAGACCCAGTACTTC.

The rearrangement joins TRBV6-1 to TRBJ2-7, with D maybe TRBD2 (5 bases). This CDR3 is built from 19 residues. V lost 0 bases, J lost 0 bases, and 21 bases lay in between. Germline V gene sequence: CDR1 MNHNS, CDR2 SASEGT. The CDR3 DNA reads as TGTGCCAGCAGTGAAGCCGTCTTCGAAGCGGTGGGCGGCTCCTACGAGCAGTACTTC. Encoded protein: CASSEAVFEAVGGSYEQYF.

The chain links TRBV18 to TRBJ2-6; D ambiguous. This CDR3 comprises 15 residues. V lost 2 bases and J 0 bases, leaving 5 bases between the germline ends. Germline V gene lookup returns CDR1 KGHSH and CDR2 LQKENI. CDR3 sequence reads: CASSPKPSGANVLTF. The CDR3 bases are TGTGCCAGCTCACCAAAACCCTCTGGGGCCAACGTCCTGACTTTC. The complete variable domain, with remaining parts taken from reference TRBV18 and TRBJ2-6, reads NAGVMQNPRHLVRRRGQEARLRCSPMKGHSHVYWYRQLPEEGLKFMVYLQKENIIDESGMPKERFSAEFPKEGPSILRIQQVVRGDSAAYFCASSPKPSGANVLTFGAGSRLTVL.

A few counts support this clonotype. This chain links TRBV15 with TRBJ2-5; 7 bases are a match to TRBD1. The CDR3 covers 15 residues. Germline loops: CDR1 LNHNV, CDR2 YYDKDF (reference sequence). V dropped 0 bases and J dropped 2; count of bases not matched to a gene: 3. The CDR3 here is CATSREGQRQETQYF. The CDR3 region has the DNA TGTGCCACCAGCAGAGAGGGACAGAGACAAGAGACCCAGTACTTC. Variable domain in full (rest from reference TRBV15 and TRBJ2-5): DAMVIQNPRYQVTQFGKPVTLSCSQTLNHNVMYWYQQKSSQAPKLLFHYYDKDFNNEADTPDNFQSRRPNTSFCFLDIRSPGLGDTAMYLCATSREGQRQETQYFGPGTRLLVL.

This clonotype has just a few counts. The chain links TRBV7-2 to TRBJ2-1, with 13 bases fitting TRBD2. The CDR3 consists of 15 residues. With V trimmed by 4 bases and J by 6 bases, 3 bases remained unmatched. Germline loops: CDR1 SGHTA, CDR2 FQGNSA. The CDR3 DNA reads as TGTGCCAGCAGCTCCCGGACTAGCGGGAGCAATGAGCAGTTCTTC. It is translated as CASSSRTSGSNEQFF.

This rearrangement joins TRBV7-9 to TRBJ2-3; D call uncertain. The CDR3 runs 14 residues. The V end lost 1 base, the J end lost 9 bases, and 14 bases lay between the germline ends. The germline gives CDR1 SEHNR, CDR2 FQNEAQ (reference sequence). CDR3 sequence: CASSLGPGPGTQYF. CDR3 in DNA: TGTGCCAGCAGCTTAGGTCCCGGTCCGGGCACGCAGTATTTT.

The rearrangement links TRBV7-9 to TRBJ2-7; D unclear. The last part of the DNA fits TRBJ2-5 better; the J call may be wrong. There are 12 residues in the CDR3. CDR1 is SEHNR, CDR2 FQNEAQ, per germline (reference sequence). CDR3 in DNA: TGTGCCAGCAGCCGCTCGTGGGGGACCCAGTACTTC. Translating it yields CASSRSWGTQYF.

This clonotype was recorded many times. The rearrangement uses TRBV5-1 and TRBJ2-1; D is undetermined. Germline loops: CDR1 SGHRS, CDR2 YFSETQ. The CDR3 consists of 13 residues. V gave up 0 bases and J gave up 6 bases, with 7 bases separating them. CDR3 bases: TGCGCCAGCAGCTTGGGAACAGTCAATGAGCAGTTCTTC. It codes for CASSLGTVNEQFF.

A note on this clonotype: Given the absence of the conserved phenylalanine or tryptophan at the CDR3 end, a read error is likely. The chain is built from TRBV10-3 and TRBJ1-5; 11 positions match TRBD1. Trimming cost V 10 bases and J 4 bases; bases outside gene matches: 9. From germline, CDR1 is ENHRY and CDR2 SYGVKD. The CDR3 has 15 residues. Here the CDR3 reads CATQSWDRGNQPQHL. The CDR3 coding sequence is TGTGCCACCCAAAGTTGGGACAGGGGGAATCAGCCCCAGCATTTG.

This clonotype was seen a single time. At one boundary the junction diverges from the germline segment, which might be a read error. The chain has TRBV5-5 and TRBJ1-5; no clear D. The germline CDR1 and CDR2 sequences are SGHKS and YYEKEE (reference sequence). The CDR3 contains 15 residues. CDR3 sequence: CASSWALVGNQPRHF. The CDR3 DNA reads as TGTGCCAGCAGCTGGGCCCTCGTGGGCAATCAGCCCCGGCATTTT.

This clonotype was observed a single time. The rearrangement links TRBV7-9 to TRBJ1-5; TRBD1 matches 7 bases. CDR1 SEHNR and CDR2 FQNEAQ come from the germline V gene (reference sequence). J gave up 5 bases and V 1 base, and 2 bases lay outside the gene matches. This CDR3 is 14 amino acids long. The CDR3 DNA reads TGTGCCAGCAGCTTAGAGGGGGCTTATCAGCCCCAGCATTTT. It translates to CASSLEGAYQPQHF.

V gene TRBV7-2 combines with J gene TRBJ2-1; no definite D call. Germline CDR1 is SGHTA and CDR2 is FQGNSA. CDR3 size: 15 residues. V lost 7 bases and J 0 bases, leaving 13 bases between the germline ends. The CDR3 DNA reads as TGTGCCAGCACCTCCCTGGCGCTCTCCTACAATGAGCAGTTCTTC. Encoded protein: CASTSLALSYNEQFF.

Notes on this clonotype: One end of the junction does not line up with germline, which may come from a read error. This chain joins TRBV7-2 and TRBJ2-1, with D unclear. This CDR3 region has 15 residues. Germline CDR1 is SGHTA and CDR2 is FQGNSA. The CDR3 loop reads CANSLLRVPVHEQFF. For the CDR3, the DNA is TGTGCCAACAGCTTATTAAGGGTTCCTGTCCATGAGCAGTTCTTC.

This clonotype was counted only a few times. This rearrangement joins TRBV24-1 to TRBJ2-3; 8 bases match TRBD2. Germline CDR1 and CDR2: KGHDR and SFDVKD. The length of the CDR3 is 14 residues. J lost 2 bases, V lost 7 bases, and 4 bases had no gene match. CDR3 residues: CATRKRGTTDTQYF. Written as DNA, the CDR3 is TGTGCCACCAGGAAGCGGGGGACCACAGATACGCAGTATTTT.

The chain carries TRBV5-1 and TRBJ1-1; D gene ambiguous. V lost 4 bases to trimming and J lost 1 base, with 11 bases between them. Germline V CDR1 and CDR2: SGHRS, YFSETQ. The CDR3 contains 14 residues. CDR3 loop: CASSLKDGNTEAFF. The CDR3 nucleotides read TGCGCCAGCAGCCTAAAGGACGGGAACACTGAAGCTTTCTTT.

Only a few counts were recorded for this clonotype. The rearrangement joins TRBV29-1 to TRBJ2-5; 12 nucleotides line up with TRBD1. The length of the CDR3 is 17 residues. Germline-derived CDR1 and CDR2 are SQVTM and ANQGSEA. The ends lost 8 bases at V and 2 bases at J; junction bases unmatched: 15. As DNA, the CDR3 is TGCAGCTTTCACCGGGGACAGGGGGCTAAAAAACAAGAGACCCAGTACTTC. Protein: CSFHRGQGAKKQETQYF.

There are a few counts of this clonotype. The genes are TRBV28 and TRBJ2-5, with 9 bases identical to TRBD1. This CDR3 contains 13 residues. Germline V gene lookup returns CDR1 MDHEN and CDR2 SYDVKM. With 6 bases clipped from V and 2 bases from J, the junction kept 1 base outside the gene matches. CDR3 loop: CASRTGGQETQYF. In DNA form, the CDR3 reads TGTGCCAGCAGGACAGGGGGACAAGAGACCCAGTACTTC.

The chain carries TRBV28 and TRBJ1-2; D is perhaps TRBD1 (6 bases). The germline gives CDR1 MDHEN, CDR2 SYDVKM. The germline V and J ends were trimmed by 5 bases and 4 bases, with 26 bases remaining between them. CDR3 length: 18 amino acids. CDR3 residues: CASSTPTGAHRDGYGYTF. CDR3 DNA: TGTGCCAGCAGTACCCCCACCGGAGCACACAGGGATGGCTATGGCTACACCTTC.

Written as DNA, the CDR3 is TGTGCCATCAGCCCCGGGGCGGGGGAGCAGTACTTC. Encoded protein: CAISPGAGEQYF. The chain carries TRBV10-3 and TRBJ2-7, with a possible D match to TRBD2 (6 bases). The CDR3 loop spans 12 amino acids. V was clipped by 6 bases and J by 7 bases, with 13 bases between them. The germline gives CDR1 ENHRY, CDR2 SYGVKD.

This clonotype was seen at least ten times. The chain carries TRBV20-1 and TRBJ2-5; either TRBD1 or TRBD2 may supply D (5 bases each). The CDR3 is 14 amino acids. The V gene lost 5 bases and the J gene lost 5 bases, with 18 bases spanning the gap. Germline CDR1 DFQATT, CDR2 SNEGSKA (reference sequence). CDR3: CSAAAVGGWETQYF. CDR3 nucleotide sequence: TGCAGTGCTGCAGCCGTTGGGGGTTGGGAGACCCAGTACTTC.